The clone carrying this T cell receptor beta chain came up a few times. Authors' analysis steps: Estimation of nucleated cell counts was performed using reference gene primer amplification. Produced via immunoSEQ multiplex PCR; TCRdb's table is partial and in-frame only. Clonal size and the V and J genes are those of that table, whereas D and trimming came from the DNA. The data contain some 530,000 clones, approximately 85% of them singletons. This entry belongs to a study of blood T cell repertoires in COVID-19. Study-wide context: In each case, the material was cDNA or gDNA derived from T cells, B-cell-depleted T cells, or PBMCs.

Germline V gene lookup returns CDR1 SNHLY and CDR2 FYNNEI. The CDR3 extends over 13 amino acids. With 7 bases removed from V and 6 bases from J, the gap between germline ends came to 12 bases. J is TRBJ1-4 and V is TRBV2; weak D call: TRBD1 (6 bases). The source of this sequence is a human donor in a cohort sampled during active COVID-19. Input material: peripheral blood. The CDR3 region has the DNA TGTGCCAGCAACCAGGGGCCGGATGAAAAACTGTTTTTT. As protein: CASNQGPDEKLFF.